The 4 T cell receptor beta chains in this list originate from one sample, sequenced in a study of OX40 agonist ivuxolimab in advanced cancers. Clones were read by immunoSEQ multiplex PCR, and TCRdb kept only the in-frame ones, dropping some. Of tens of thousands of clones in the sample, 85% to 90% were seen once. Sequencing was performed on CD4+ or CD8+ T cells sorted from blood, taken in a trial of the OX40 agonist ivuxolimab. The source is an adult with an advanced solid tumor such as melanoma, head and neck, liver or kidney cancer.

CDR3 in amino acids: CASSFRQVGVGSYNEQFF. The CDR3 nucleotides are TGTGCCAGCAGTTTTCGCCAGGTTGGGGTCGGCTCCTACAATGAGCAGTTCTTC. The chain couples TRBV27 to TRBJ2-1; D not certain. Germline-derived CDR1 and CDR2 are MNHEY and SMNVEV (reference sequence). Trimming pared 3 bases from V and 0 bases from J, leaving 18 bases between. The CDR3 extends over 18 amino acids.

V is TRBV28 and J is TRBJ2-5; 10 bases are shared with TRBD2. Unmatched junction bases numbered 10, after V lost 7 bases and J lost 5 bases. The CDR3 consists of 15 residues. The germline gives CDR1 MDHEN, CDR2 SYDVKM. The CDR3 DNA reads TGTGCCAGCACTCTAGCGGGAGTAGGAAGGGAGACCCAGTACTTC. Amino acid sequence: CASTLAGVGRETQYF.

The V and J genes are TRBV6-5 and TRBJ1-3; 7 bases align to TRBD1. The junction had 7 bases not matched to a gene; V was cut back by 6 bases and J by 8 bases. This CDR3 comprises 13 residues. In germline, CDR1 is MNHEY, CDR2 SVGAGI. The CDR3 protein is CASSPRQGYTIYF. CDR3 in DNA: TGTGCCAGCAGCCCACGACAGGGTTACACCATATATTTT.

The chain links TRBV6-6 to TRBJ2-1; weak D call: TRBD2 (5 bases). Trimming took off 5 bases at V and 0 bases at J, with 14 bases between the two ends. This CDR3 contains 16 residues. Germline CDR1 and CDR2: MNHNY and SVGAGI (reference sequence). In DNA form, the CDR3 reads TGTGCCAGCAGTAAAACGCGGGCTAGCTCCTACAATGAGCAGTTCTTC. Encoded protein: CASSKTRASSYNEQFF.